This entry features one T cell receptor (beta chain) sequence. The antigen remains unidentified. PCR primers comprised 60 Vbeta and 13 Jbeta primers. The table came from immunoSEQ multiplex PCR; TCRdb's copy has only in-frame clones and leaves some out. The sample lists 110,000 to 150,000 clones, around 10% occurring once. The sample comes from a study of cytomegalovirus exposure and HLA in healthy donors. CDR1 and CDR2 from the germline V gene are SGHVS and FQNEAQ. V was pared by 1 base and J by 6 bases, with 6 bases of the junction left unmatched. The CDR3 runs 15 residues. General study findings and limits: Presence/absence analyses assumed roughly uniform sequencing depth across donors. It was only CMV serostatus that was available as immune exposure information. Associated with HLA alleles at 0.05 false discovery rate in a later analysis were approximately 17,000 TCR beta sequences. Testing in vitro showed three CMV-associated chains specific for CMV antigens.

The specimen was PBMCs. The chain is built from TRBV7-8 and TRBJ2-3, with 8 bases identical to TRBD2. The receptor's source is a man in his fifties in good health and CMV-seronegative. CDR3 sequence: CASSLGSGAADTQYF. CDR3 nucleotides: TGTGCCAGCAGCTTAGGTAGCGGGGCCGCCGATACGCAGTATTTT.